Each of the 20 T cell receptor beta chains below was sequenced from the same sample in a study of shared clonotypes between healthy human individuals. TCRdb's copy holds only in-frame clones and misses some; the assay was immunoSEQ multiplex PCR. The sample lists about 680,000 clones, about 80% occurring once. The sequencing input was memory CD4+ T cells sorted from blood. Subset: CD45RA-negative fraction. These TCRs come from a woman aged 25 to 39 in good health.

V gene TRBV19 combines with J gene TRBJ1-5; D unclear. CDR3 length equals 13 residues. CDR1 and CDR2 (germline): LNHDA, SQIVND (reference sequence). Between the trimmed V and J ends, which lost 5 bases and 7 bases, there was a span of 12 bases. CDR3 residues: CASSVGKGQPQHF. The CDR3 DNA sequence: TGTGCCAGTAGTGTGGGAAAAGGGCAGCCCCAGCATTTT.

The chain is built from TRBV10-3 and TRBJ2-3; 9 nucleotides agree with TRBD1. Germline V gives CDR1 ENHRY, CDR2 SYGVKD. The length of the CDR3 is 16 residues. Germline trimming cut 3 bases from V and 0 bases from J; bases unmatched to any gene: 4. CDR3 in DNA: TGTGCCATCAGTGAAGGGACAGGGCCTAGCACAGATACGCAGTATTTT. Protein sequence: CAISEGTGPSTDTQYF.

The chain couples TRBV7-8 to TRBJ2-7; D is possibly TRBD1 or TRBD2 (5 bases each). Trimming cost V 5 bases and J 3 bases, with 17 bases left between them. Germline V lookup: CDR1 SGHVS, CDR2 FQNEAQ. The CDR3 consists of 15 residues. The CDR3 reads CASSLIRWGNYEQYF. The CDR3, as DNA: TGTGCCAGCAGCCTGATTCGGTGGGGGAACTACGAGCAGTACTTC.

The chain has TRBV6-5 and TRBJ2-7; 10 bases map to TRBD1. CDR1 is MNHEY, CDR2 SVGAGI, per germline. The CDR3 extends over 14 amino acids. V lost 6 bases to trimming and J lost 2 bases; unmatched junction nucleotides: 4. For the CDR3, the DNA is TGTGCCAGCAGGCACGGACAGGGGGCCTACGAGCAGTACTTC. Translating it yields CASRHGQGAYEQYF.

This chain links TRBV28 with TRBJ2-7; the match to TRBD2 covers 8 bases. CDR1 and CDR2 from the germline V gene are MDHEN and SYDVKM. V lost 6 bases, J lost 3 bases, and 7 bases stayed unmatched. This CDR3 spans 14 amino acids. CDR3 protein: CASRRRGEGYEQYF. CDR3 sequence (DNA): TGTGCCAGCAGGAGGCGGGGGGAAGGCTACGAGCAGTACTTC. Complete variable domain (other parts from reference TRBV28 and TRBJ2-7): DVKVTQSSRYLVKRTGEKVFLECVQDMDHENMFWYRQDPGLGLRLIYFSYDVKMKEKGDIPEGYSVSREKKERFSLILESASTNQTSMYLCASRRRGEGYEQYFGPGTRLTVT.

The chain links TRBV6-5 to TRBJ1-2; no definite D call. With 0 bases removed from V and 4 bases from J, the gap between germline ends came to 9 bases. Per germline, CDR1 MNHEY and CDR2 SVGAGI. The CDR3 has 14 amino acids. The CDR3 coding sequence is TGTGCCAGCAGTTACTCCGGGGAAGCCTATGGCTACACCTTC. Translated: CASSYSGEAYGYTF.

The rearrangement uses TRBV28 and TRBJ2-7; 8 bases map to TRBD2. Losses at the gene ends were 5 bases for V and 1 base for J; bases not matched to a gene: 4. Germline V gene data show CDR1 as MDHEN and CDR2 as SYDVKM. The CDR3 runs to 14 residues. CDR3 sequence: CASSQAGVSYEQYF. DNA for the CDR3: TGTGCCAGCAGTCAAGCGGGAGTATCCTACGAGCAGTACTTC.

CDR3: CTSSLEAYSYEQYF. As DNA, the CDR3 is TGCACCAGCAGCCTCGAAGCCTACTCCTACGAGCAGTACTTC. This chain connects TRBV1 to TRBJ2-7; the table's D gene call, TRBD2, was not cross checked with the DNA. TRBV1 is noted as a pseudogene. The CDR3 has 14 residues.

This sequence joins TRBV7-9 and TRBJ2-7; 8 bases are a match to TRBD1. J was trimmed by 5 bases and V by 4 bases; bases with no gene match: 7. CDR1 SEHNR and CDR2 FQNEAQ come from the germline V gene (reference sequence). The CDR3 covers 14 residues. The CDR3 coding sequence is TGTGCCAGCAGCTCGTCGGGACAGGCTAACGAGCAGTACTTC. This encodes CASSSSGQANEQYF.

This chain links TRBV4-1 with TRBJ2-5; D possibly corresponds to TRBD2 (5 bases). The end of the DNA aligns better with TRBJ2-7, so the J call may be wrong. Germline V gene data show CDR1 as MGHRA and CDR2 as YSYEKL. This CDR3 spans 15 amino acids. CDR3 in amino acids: CASSQSGLSSYEQYF. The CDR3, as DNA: TGCGCCAGCAGCCAAAGCGGTCTCAGCTCCTACGAGCAGTACTTC.

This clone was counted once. CDR3 sequence: CASSRGGASRYEQYF. In nucleotides, the CDR3 is TGTGCCAGCAGCAGAGGCGGGGCTTCACGGTACGAGCAGTACTTC. V gene TRBV28 combines with J gene TRBJ2-7, with D perhaps TRBD2 (6 bases). Germline-derived CDR1 and CDR2 are MDHEN and SYDVKM. With 6 bases removed from V and 4 bases from J, the gap between germline ends came to 19 bases. There are 15 residues in the CDR3.

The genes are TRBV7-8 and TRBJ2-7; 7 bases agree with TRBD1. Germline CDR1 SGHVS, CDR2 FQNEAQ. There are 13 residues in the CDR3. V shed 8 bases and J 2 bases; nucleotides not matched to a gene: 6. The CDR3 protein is CASRDSRTYEQYF. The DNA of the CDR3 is TGTGCCAGCCGGGACAGTAGGACCTACGAGCAGTACTTC.

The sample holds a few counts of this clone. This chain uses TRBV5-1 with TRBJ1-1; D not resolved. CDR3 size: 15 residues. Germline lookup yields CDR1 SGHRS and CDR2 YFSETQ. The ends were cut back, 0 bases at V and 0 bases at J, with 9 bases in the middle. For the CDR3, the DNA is TGCGCCAGCAGCTTGGATGTAGAAGTGAACACTGAAGCTTTCTTT. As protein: CASSLDVEVNTEAFF.

The CDR3 nucleotides read TGTGCCAGCAACTACGCCGGGGGAGGTTCCGGGGAGCTGTTTTTT. This gives the protein CASNYAGGGSGELFF. The chain uses TRBV9 and TRBJ2-2; D is perhaps TRBD2 (6 bases). V lost 6 bases, J lost 6 bases, and 18 bases lay in between. Germline CDR1 reads SGDLS; CDR2 reads YYNGEE. The CDR3 spans 15 residues.

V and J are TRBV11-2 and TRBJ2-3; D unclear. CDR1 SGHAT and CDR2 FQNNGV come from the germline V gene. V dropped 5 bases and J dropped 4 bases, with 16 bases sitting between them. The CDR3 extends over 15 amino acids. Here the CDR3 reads CASSPNWDSADTQYF. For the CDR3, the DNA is TGTGCCAGCAGCCCCAATTGGGATAGTGCAGATACGCAGTATTTT.

The CDR3 DNA reads TGTGCCAGCTCACCGGGACAGGGGATGTTCTACGAGCAGTACTTC. Translation gives CASSPGQGMFYEQYF. The rearrangement uses TRBV18 and TRBJ2-7; 10 nucleotides align to TRBD1. The CDR3 has 15 amino acids. V was pared by 3 bases and J by 3 bases, with 5 bases of the junction left unmatched. Per germline, CDR1 KGHSH and CDR2 LQKENI.

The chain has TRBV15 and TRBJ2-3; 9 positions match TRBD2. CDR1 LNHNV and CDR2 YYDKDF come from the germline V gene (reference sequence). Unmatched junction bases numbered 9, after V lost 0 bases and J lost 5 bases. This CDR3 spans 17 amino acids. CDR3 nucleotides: TGTGCCACCAGCAGAGATCAGGGCGGGAGGGCGAGAGATACGCAGTATTTT. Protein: CATSRDQGGRARDTQYF.

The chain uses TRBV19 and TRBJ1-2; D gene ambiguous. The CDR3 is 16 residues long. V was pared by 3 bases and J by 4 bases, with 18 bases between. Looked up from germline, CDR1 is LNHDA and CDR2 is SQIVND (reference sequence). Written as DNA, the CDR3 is TGTGCCAGTAGTATCGGACCAAGGAGTTTAGGCTATGGCTACACCTTC. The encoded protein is CASSIGPRSLGYGYTF.

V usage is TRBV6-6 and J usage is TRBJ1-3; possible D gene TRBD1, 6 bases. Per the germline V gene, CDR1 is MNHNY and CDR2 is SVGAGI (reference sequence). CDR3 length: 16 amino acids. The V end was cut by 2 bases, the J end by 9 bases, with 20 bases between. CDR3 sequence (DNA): TGTGCCAGCAGTTACCGGGACATATCCCATCGGCCCACCATATATTTT. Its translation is CASSYRDISHRPTIYF.

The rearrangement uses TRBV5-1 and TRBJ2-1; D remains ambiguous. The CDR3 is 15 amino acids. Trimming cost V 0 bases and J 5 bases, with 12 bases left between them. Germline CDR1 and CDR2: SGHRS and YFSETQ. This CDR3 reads CASSLAVHQNNEQFF. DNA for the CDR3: TGCGCCAGCAGCTTGGCGGTCCACCAAAACAATGAGCAGTTCTTC. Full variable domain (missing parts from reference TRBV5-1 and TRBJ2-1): KAGVTQTPRYLIKTRGQQVTLSCSPISGHRSVSWYQQTPGQGLQFLFEYFSETQRNKGNFPGRFSGRQFSNSRSEMNVSTLELGDSALYLCASSLAVHQNNEQFFGPGTRLTVL.